This TCR beta chain appears in the sequencing data of a study of read filtering for tumor transcriptome and immune sequencing. Study context: TCR-mapped reads were about 4.05 to 11 million with IR-seq versus about 85 to 1,300 with RNA-seq. Findings and caveats of the study: The sorted CD138-negative fraction was a mixed bone marrow immune population, not purified T cells. Without single-read clonotypes, shared clonotype proportions correlated more between IR-seq and RNA-seq.

This library used roughly 400 ng RNA and molecular barcoded adaptors spanning alpha/delta and beta/gamma chains. A single record per CDR3 protein comes from TCRdb applying MiXCR to the reads. The sample carries approximately 40,000 distinct CDR3 sequences, approximately 14% recorded once. The CDR3 runs 16 residues. A word on this clonotype: What it binds is unknown.

Specimen: a population of CD138-negative cells sorted from bone marrow. This chain uses TRBV21-1 with TRBJ2-1; the table calls TRBD2, which could not be checked here. TRBV21-1 is an annotated pseudogene. The source is a donor at least 40 years old with multiple myeloma. CDR3 sequence: CASRKRRDHCCNEQFF. DNA for the CDR3: TGTGCCAGCAGGAAAAGGAGGGACCATTGTTGCAATGAGCAGTTCTTC.